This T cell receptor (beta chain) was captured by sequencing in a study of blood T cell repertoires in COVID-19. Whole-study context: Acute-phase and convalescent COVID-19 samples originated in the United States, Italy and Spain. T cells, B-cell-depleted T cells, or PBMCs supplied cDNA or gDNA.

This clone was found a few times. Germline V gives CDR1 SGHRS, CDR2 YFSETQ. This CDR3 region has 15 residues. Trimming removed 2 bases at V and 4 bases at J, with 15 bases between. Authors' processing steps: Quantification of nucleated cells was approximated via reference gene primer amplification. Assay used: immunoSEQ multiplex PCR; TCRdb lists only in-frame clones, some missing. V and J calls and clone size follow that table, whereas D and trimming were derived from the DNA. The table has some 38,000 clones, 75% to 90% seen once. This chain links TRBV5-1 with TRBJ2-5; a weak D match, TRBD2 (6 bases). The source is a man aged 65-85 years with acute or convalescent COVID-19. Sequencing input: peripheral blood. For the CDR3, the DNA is TGCGCCAGCAGCTTCGGGGGAACAGGCGGAGAGACCCAGTACTTC. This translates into CASSFGGTGGETQYF. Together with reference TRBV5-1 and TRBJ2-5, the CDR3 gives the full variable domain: KAGVTQTPRYLIKTRGQQVTLSCSPISGHRSVSWYQQTPGQGLQFLFEYFSETQRNKGNFPGRFSGRQFSNSRSEMNVSTLELGDSALYLCASSFGGTGGETQYFGPGTRLLVL.